Below are 28 T cell receptor beta chains sequenced from a single sample in a study of cytomegalovirus exposure and HLA in healthy donors. A multiplex PCR was run with 60 Vbeta primers and 13 Jbeta primers. Here immunoSEQ multiplex PCR was the method, and the copy in TCRdb shows in-frame clones only, minus some. The table includes about 190,000 clones, roughly 80% detected once. Sequencing used PBMCs. Receptors originate from a boy between 5 and 17 years old in good health and CMV-seronegative.

This clone was seen only a few times. V usage is TRBV9 and J usage is TRBJ2-3; possibly TRBD2 for D (6 bases). V was pared by 3 bases and J by 6 bases, with 11 bases between. Germline CDR1 SGDLS, CDR2 YYNGEE. The length of the CDR3 is 13 residues. The CDR3 DNA is TGTGCCAGCAGCGACGGGGGTCGGGATACGCAGTATTTT. Translated, it gives CASSDGGRDTQYF.

The rearrangement uses TRBV18 and TRBJ2-1, with 10 bases lining up with TRBD2. The J segment lost 8 bases and the V segment lost 0 bases, leaving 7 bases of the junction unmatched. The CDR3 runs 16 residues. Looked up from germline, CDR1 is KGHSH and CDR2 is LQKENI. In DNA, the CDR3 is TGTGCCAGCTCACCACCGTTCGCTAGCGGGGGATATGAGCAGTTCTTC. Protein sequence: CASSPPFASGGYEQFF.

The chain joins TRBV2 to TRBJ2-2; TRBD1 might be the D (5 bases). V was pared by 2 bases and J by 5 bases, with 6 bases between. The CDR3 is 13 amino acids. CDR1 SNHLY and CDR2 FYNNEI come from the germline V gene. The CDR3 loop is CASSERQTGELFF. CDR3 DNA: TGTGCCAGCAGTGAAAGACAGACCGGGGAGCTGTTTTTT.

The CDR3 DNA sequence: TGTGCCAGCAGCTTTTCCACAGGGGCCCGTAATGAAAAACTGTTTTTT. Its translation is CASSFSTGARNEKLFF. The chain couples TRBV5-6 to TRBJ1-4, with 7 nucleotides matching TRBD1. CDR3 length: 16 amino acids. The V and J ends lost 2 bases and 4 bases, in that order; junction bases with no gene match: 8. Germline values: CDR1 SGHDT, CDR2 YYEEEE.

The chain employs TRBV10-3 and TRBJ1-4, with 8 bases aligning to TRBD1. The CDR3 is 14 amino acids. Germline CDR1 is ENHRY and CDR2 is SYGVKD. Losses at the gene ends were 6 bases for V and 6 bases for J; bases not matched to a gene: 6. The CDR3 region is CAIRGDRGDEKLFF. The DNA of the CDR3 is TGTGCCATCAGGGGAGACAGGGGTGATGAAAAACTGTTTTTT.

The CDR3 reads CASRDDRNTEAFF. Written as DNA, the CDR3 is TGTGCCAGCAGAGATGACAGAAACACTGAAGCTTTCTTT. The chain joins TRBV6-5 to TRBJ1-1; weak D call: TRBD1 (5 bases). Trimming removed 6 bases at V and 2 bases at J, with 10 bases between. The V gene's germline CDR1 is MNHEY and CDR2 SVGAGI. The CDR3 contains 13 residues.

This chain connects TRBV7-8 to TRBJ2-1, with 8 bases fitting TRBD1. Trimming at V came to 6 bases and at J to 3 bases, leaving 7 bases not matched to a gene. The germline V gene encodes CDR1 SGHVS and CDR2 FQNEAQ. This CDR3 has 15 residues. The DNA of the CDR3 is TGTGCCAGCAGTTTGCCAGGGGGCAGCTACAATGAGCAGTTCTTC. This gives the protein CASSLPGGSYNEQFF.

This sequence joins TRBV11-2 and TRBJ2-7; D remains unclear. The germline V gene encodes CDR1 SGHAT and CDR2 FQNNGV. V was cut by 6 bases and J by 3 bases, with 15 bases left in between. The CDR3 is 14 residues long. CDR3 sequence: CASSFVTRNYEQYF. DNA for the CDR3: TGTGCCAGCAGTTTCGTCACCAGGAACTACGAGCAGTACTTC.

The gene calls are TRBV29-1 and TRBJ1-1; maybe TRBD1 (5 bases). CDR1 and CDR2 (germline): SQVTM, ANQGSEA. The CDR3 runs to 12 residues. The V end was cut by 3 bases, the J end by 4 bases, with 9 bases between. The CDR3 bases are TGCAGCGTTGAGCTTGACAGCACTGAAGCTTTCTTT. It encodes CSVELDSTEAFF.

The V gene is TRBV6-1, the J gene TRBJ1-1; unclear D gene. The length of the CDR3 is 13 residues. Germline values: CDR1 MNHNS, CDR2 SASEGT. V was clipped by 6 bases and J by 4 bases, with 12 bases between them. CDR3: CASRRPGTTEAFF. The CDR3 DNA is TGTGCCAGCAGGCGACCGGGTACCACTGAAGCTTTCTTT.

The chain couples TRBV10-3 to TRBJ1-1; the match to TRBD1 covers 9 bases. The CDR3 totals 13 residues. The germline gives CDR1 ENHRY, CDR2 SYGVKD. V gave up 10 bases and J gave up 0 bases; unmatched junction bases: 3. The DNA of the CDR3 is TGTGCCACGGGGGACAGGGTGAACACTGAAGCTTTCTTT. Its translation is CATGDRVNTEAFF.

V and J are TRBV19 and TRBJ2-1, with D maybe TRBD1 (6 bases). From germline, CDR1 is LNHDA and CDR2 SQIVND (reference sequence). V was pared by 5 bases and J by 0 bases, with 11 bases between. This CDR3 comprises 15 residues. Here the CDR3 DNA reads TGTGCCAGTAGTGCCCAGGGGAGCTCCTACAATGAGCAGTTCTTC. Protein product: CASSAQGSSYNEQFF.

The CDR3 loop reads CASSPIAGQGIYEQYF. The CDR3 DNA is TGTGCCAGCAGTCCCATCGCCGGACAGGGGATCTACGAGCAGTACTTC. V and J are TRBV5-6 and TRBJ2-7, with 9 bases lining up with TRBD1. Losses at the gene ends were 5 bases for V and 3 bases for J; bases not matched to a gene: 12. The CDR3 sequence is 16 residues long. Germline V gives CDR1 SGHDT, CDR2 YYEEEE.

The chain recombines TRBV4-3 with TRBJ2-7, with TRBD2 matching 10 bases. The length of the CDR3 is 16 residues. Germline V lookup: CDR1 LGHNA, CDR2 YSLEER. Trimming took 0 bases from V and 6 from J; bases not matched to a gene: 8. The CDR3 is CASSQDRGLAGAEQYF. CDR3 DNA: TGCGCCAGCAGCCAAGATCGGGGCCTAGCGGGAGCCGAGCAGTACTTC.

This chain uses TRBV11-2 with TRBJ1-1; D not certain. Germline assignment: CDR1 SGHAT and CDR2 FQNNGV. The CDR3 spans 13 residues. Trimming stripped 3 bases from V and 6 bases from J, with 11 bases between. CDR3 sequence: CASSFARRAEAFF. The CDR3 DNA is TGTGCCAGCAGCTTTGCAAGGCGGGCTGAAGCTTTCTTT.

The J gene is TRBJ2-2, the V gene TRBV5-8; 14 bases are a match to TRBD2. The CDR3 consists of 17 residues. The V segment lost 0 bases and the J segment 7 bases; nucleotides outside the gene matches: 5. Per germline, CDR1 SGHTS and CDR2 YDEGEE. CDR3 sequence reads: CASSLEGLAGGNGELFF. Here the CDR3 DNA reads TGTGCCAGCAGCTTGGAAGGACTAGCGGGAGGTAACGGGGAGCTGTTTTTT.

The chain carries TRBV27 and TRBJ1-5; a possible D gene is TRBD1 (6 bases). Deletions cut 5 bases from V and 5 bases from J, with 13 bases between. Per the germline V gene, CDR1 is MNHEY and CDR2 is SMNVEV (reference sequence). There are 14 residues in the CDR3. The CDR3 sequence: CASSEGGQHQPQHF. In DNA, the CDR3 is TGTGCCAGCAGTGAAGGGGGACAACATCAGCCCCAGCATTTT.

There are a few counts of this clone. CDR3 DNA sequence: TGTGCCAGTAGGGGCTACAGGGCTAGCACAGATACGCAGTATTTT. This encodes CASRGYRASTDTQYF. V is TRBV19 and J is TRBJ2-3; possible D gene TRBD1, 6 bases. Germline lookup yields CDR1 LNHDA and CDR2 SQIVND (reference sequence). V was shortened by 6 bases and J by 0 bases, with 13 bases between the two germline ends. The CDR3 loop spans 15 amino acids.

This rearrangement joins TRBV7-8 to TRBJ1-5; TRBD1 might be the D (6 bases). The length of the CDR3 is 14 residues. The germline CDR1 and CDR2 sequences are SGHVS and FQNEAQ. Trimming removed 4 bases at V and 5 bases at J, with 12 bases between. The DNA of the CDR3 is TGTGCCAGCAGCTCCGGACAGCTACATCAGCCCCAGCATTTT. As protein: CASSSGQLHQPQHF.

J is TRBJ2-1 and V is TRBV18; 12 positions match TRBD2. The CDR3 runs to 15 residues. The V gene end was trimmed by 3 bases and the J gene end by 8 bases; junction bases not matched to a gene: 5. Looked up from germline, CDR1 is KGHSH and CDR2 is LQKENI. In nucleotides, the CDR3 is TGTGCCAGCTCACCCACGACTAGCGGGGGCGATGAGCAGTTCTTC. Residues: CASSPTTSGGDEQFF.

The J gene is TRBJ2-7, the V gene TRBV5-8; the match to TRBD1 covers 7 bases. This CDR3 has 16 amino acids. V lost 0 bases to trimming and J lost 0 bases; unmatched junction nucleotides: 6. CDR1 and CDR2 (germline): SGHTS, YDEGEE. The CDR3 protein is CASSLGSHRGSYEQYF. The DNA for the CDR3 is TGTGCCAGCAGCTTGGGGAGTCACAGGGGCTCCTACGAGCAGTACTTC.

V is TRBV30 and J is TRBJ1-2; 7 positions match TRBD1. This CDR3 comprises 14 residues. Germline CDR1 is GTSNPN and CDR2 is SVGIG (reference sequence). V was pared by 0 bases and J by 8 bases, with 9 bases of the junction left unmatched. The CDR3 region is CAWSVVGTDGGYTF. CDR3 DNA: TGTGCCTGGAGTGTTGTAGGGACAGATGGCGGCTACACCTTC.

The chain links TRBV5-4 to TRBJ2-7; possibly TRBD2 for D (6 bases). The CDR3 is 15 amino acids. Per the germline V gene, CDR1 is SGHNT and CDR2 is YYREEE (reference sequence). Trimming cost V 1 base and J 5 bases, with 16 bases left between them. The CDR3 is CASSLFGGTLNEQYF. The CDR3 nucleotides read TGTGCCAGCAGCTTGTTTGGCGGGACGCTAAACGAGCAGTACTTC.

The V call is TRBV7-8, the J call TRBJ2-7, with 8 bases that match TRBD1. J gave up 3 bases and V 5 bases, and 3 bases lay outside the gene matches. This CDR3 has 13 residues. CDR1 and CDR2 (germline): SGHVS, FQNEAQ. The CDR3 loop reads CASSLGQDYEQYF. DNA of the CDR3: TGTGCCAGCAGCCTGGGACAGGACTACGAGCAGTACTTC. Complete variable domain (other parts from reference TRBV7-8 and TRBJ2-7): GAGVSQSPRYKVAKRGQDVALRCDPISGHVSLFWYQQALGQGPEFLTYFQNEAQLDKSGLPSDRFFAERPEGSVSTLKIQRTQQEDSAVYLCASSLGQDYEQYFGPGTRLTVT.

The genes are TRBV11-3 and TRBJ2-7; 11 bases are shared with TRBD2. CDR3 length equals 16 residues. V lost 1 base, J lost 3 bases, and 5 bases stayed unmatched. Germline V gives CDR1 SGHNT, CDR2 YENEEA. The chain's CDR3 is CASSLGLLAGDYEQYF. The CDR3 nucleotides read TGTGCCAGCAGCTTAGGATTACTAGCGGGAGACTACGAGCAGTACTTC.

The chain couples TRBV19 to TRBJ1-5; D possibly corresponds to TRBD1 (5 bases). CDR1 is LNHDA, CDR2 SQIVND, per germline (reference sequence). V lost 1 base to trimming and J lost 4 bases, with 17 bases between them. The CDR3 runs 17 residues. The DNA for the CDR3 is TGTGCCAGTAGTATAGCCGGCGAGCCAGGGAGGAATCAGCCCCAGCATTTT. This gives the protein CASSIAGEPGRNQPQHF.

The chain employs TRBV28 and TRBJ1-2; no clear D gene. The CDR3 loop spans 13 amino acids. The V gene's germline CDR1 is MDHEN and CDR2 SYDVKM. This chain's CDR3 is CVIGISANYGYTF. In DNA, the CDR3 is TGTGTCATCGGGATTTCCGCTAACTATGGCTACACCTTC.

The chain links TRBV4-1 to TRBJ1-1; D possibly corresponds to TRBD1 (5 bases). The V and J ends lost 3 bases and 10 bases respectively, with 15 bases between them. Per germline, CDR1 MGHRA and CDR2 YSYEKL. The CDR3 sequence is 13 residues long. CDR3 sequence: CASSQAGRVVAFF. CDR3 nucleotide sequence: TGCGCCAGCAGCCAGGCAGGGAGGGTTGTAGCTTTCTTT.